Listed below are T cell receptor beta chains from one sample, sequenced in a study of regulatory T cells in long-lasting Graves disease. TCRdb passed the multiplex PCR reads through MiXCR, listing each CDR3 protein once. This sample has roughly 500,000 distinct CDR3 sequences, with roughly 13% found just once. These same data were also listed under a study on T cells in Graves' hyperthyroidism and ophthalmopathy.

This material consisted of peripheral blood mononuclear cells (PBMCs), taken at new diagnosis, from a patient treated with antithyroid drugs. The origin of the receptors is a man aged 25-45 years with Graves disease. Both conserved end residues are part of each CDR3. The D gene is left open where the match is weak. Size is omitted from some rows. Given values are once, few, many or a class for expanded clones.

j_call clone_size cdr3_length d_call v_call cdr3_nt cdr3_aa
TRBJ1-1 many 12 NA TRBV12-3/TRBV12-4 TGTGCCAGCAGCCGTGCACCCACTGAAGCTTTCTTT CASSRAPTEAFF
TRBJ2-2 NA 12 NA TRBV30 TGTGCCTGGAGTGGGGGGGCCGGGGAGCTGTTTTTT CAWSGGAGELFF
TRBJ2-6 NA 13 NA TRBV19 TGTGCCACGAGTGGGTCTGGGGCCAACGTCCTGACTTTC CATSGSGANVLTF
TRBJ2-5 many 15 TRBD1 TRBV7-9 TGTGCCAGCAGCAAAGGACAGGGGGCGAGGGAGACCCAGTACTTC CASSKGQGARETQYF
TRBJ1-3 many 18 NA TRBV7-9 TGTGCCAGCAGCTTACTTGGAGGGGTCTATAACTCTGGAAACACCATATATTTT CASSLLGGVYNSGNTIYF
TRBJ1-1 many 16 NA TRBV10-3 TGTGCCATCAGTACAGTTTCAGCTGGGGGAAACACTGAAGCTTTCTTT CAISTVSAGGNTEAFF
TRBJ2-7 NA 13 NA TRBV6-1 TGTGTCAGCGAGGTAGCCGGGAGCTACGAGCAGTACTTC CVSEVAGSYEQYF
TRBJ2-2 many 12 NA TRBV12-3/TRBV12-4 TGTGCCAGCAGGTCTGGACCCGGGGAGCTGTTTTTT CASRSGPGELFF
TRBJ1-2 many 16 NA TRBV28 TGTGCCAGCAGTTTCTCGGTGGGACGGACCCCCTATGGCTACACCTTC CASSFSVGRTPYGYTF
TRBJ2-1 NA 17 TRBD2 TRBV10-1 TGCGCCAGCAGTGAGTCGAGCGGGAAAAGCTCCTACAATGAGCAGTTCTTC CASSESSGKSSYNEQFF